This passage covers 12 T cell receptor beta chains from one sample sequenced in a study of blood T cell repertoires in COVID-19. Method: immunoSEQ multiplex PCR; TCRdb's copy keeps in-frame clones and lacks some. The sample has some 350,000 clones, about four fifths seen once. Sequencing input: peripheral blood. These receptors were collected from a man aged 25-45 years with active or convalescent COVID-19.

The V call is TRBV4-1, the J call TRBJ1-5; D is unresolved. The CDR3 sequence is 16 residues long. V was cut by 2 bases and J by 2 bases, with 13 bases left in between. The germline CDR1 and CDR2 sequences are MGHRA and YSYEKL. This CDR3 reads CASSQPLVGGNQPQHF. As DNA, the CDR3 is TGCGCCAGCAGCCAACCCCTCGTCGGGGGCAATCAGCCCCAGCATTTT.

The gene calls are TRBV9 and TRBJ2-3; D remains unclear. Trimming left V 4 bases short and J 5 bases short, with 5 bases between. The CDR3 runs 11 residues. In germline, CDR1 is SGDLS, CDR2 YYNGEE. CDR3 in amino acids: CASSSLDTQYF. The CDR3 bases are TGTGCCAGCAGCTCCCTAGATACGCAGTATTTT.

The chain uses TRBV7-9 and TRBJ2-7, with 7 bases lining up with TRBD1. The V segment lost 1 base and the J segment 7 bases; nucleotides outside the gene matches: 4. Germline V gives CDR1 SEHNR, CDR2 FQNEAQ (reference sequence). The CDR3 is 13 residues long. The DNA for the CDR3 is TGTGCCAGCAGCTTAGAGCAGGGGGTTGAGCAGTACTTC. Its protein is CASSLEQGVEQYF.

This clone was found once. CDR3 amino acids: CASSPPGTSGSQETQYF. The CDR3 DNA sequence: TGTGCCAGCTCACCTCCGGGGACTAGCGGGAGTCAAGAGACCCAGTACTTC. The chain has TRBV18 and TRBJ2-5; 14 nucleotides align to TRBD2. Trimming at V came to 3 bases and at J to 2 bases, leaving 5 bases not matched to a gene. The germline CDR1 and CDR2 sequences are KGHSH and LQKENI. The CDR3 consists of 17 residues.

The CDR3 DNA is TGTGCCAGCAGCACAACAGGGGGCACGGATGGCTACACCTTC. Amino acid sequence: CASSTTGGTDGYTF. V usage is TRBV7-8 and J usage is TRBJ1-2; 9 bases fit TRBD1. V dropped 5 bases and J dropped 6; count of bases not matched to a gene: 7. The CDR3 extends over 14 amino acids. The germline gives CDR1 SGHVS, CDR2 FQNEAQ.

This clone was observed a handful of times. V gene TRBV25-1 combines with J gene TRBJ1-5; D gene uncertain. V was cut by 5 bases and J by 4 bases, with 9 bases left in between. The germline V gene encodes CDR1 MGHDK and CDR2 SYGVNS. There are 13 residues in the CDR3. The CDR3 sequence: CASSMGPNQPQHF. DNA for the CDR3: TGTGCCAGCAGTATGGGCCCTAATCAGCCCCAGCATTTT.

The rearrangement uses TRBV11-2 and TRBJ2-2; the match to TRBD2 covers 7 bases. With V trimmed by 3 bases and J by 6 bases, 1 base remained unmatched. Germline V gene lookup returns CDR1 SGHAT and CDR2 FQNNGV. This CDR3 has 13 amino acids. The DNA for the CDR3 is TGTGCCAGCAGCTTTGGGGGGGCCGGGGAGCTGTTTTTT. Protein: CASSFGGAGELFF.

A few counts support this clone. This rearrangement joins TRBV9 to TRBJ1-1, with TRBD1 as a possible D gene (5 bases). Trimming stripped 5 bases from V and 1 base from J, with 12 bases between. The CDR3 runs 14 residues. Germline loops: CDR1 SGDLS, CDR2 YYNGEE. CDR3 amino acids: CASSPQVTNTEAFF. The CDR3 coding sequence is TGTGCCAGCAGTCCACAGGTGACGAACACTGAAGCTTTCTTT.

The chain has TRBV3-1 (or the pseudogene TRBV3-2) and TRBJ2-7; D is perhaps TRBD2 (6 bases). Trimming took 1 base from V and 2 from J, leaving 12 bases between them. The CDR3 has 15 amino acids. Germline CDR1 is LGHDT and CDR2 is YNNKEL (reference sequence). The CDR3 is CASSQVRRGPYEQYF. The DNA for the CDR3 is TGTGCCAGCAGCCAAGTTAGGAGGGGCCCCTACGAGCAGTACTTC.

The chain recombines TRBV5-4 with TRBJ2-3; 9 bases map to TRBD2. The germline CDR1 and CDR2 sequences are SGHNT and YYREEE (reference sequence). The V and J ends lost 1 base and 2 bases, in that order; junction bases with no gene match: 17. CDR3 length: 20 residues. The CDR3 sequence is CASSLFGEGGVAGVTDTQYF. CDR3 DNA: TGTGCCAGCAGCTTGTTTGGTGAAGGCGGGGTAGCGGGAGTCACAGATACGCAGTATTTT.

This clone was detected a few times. V usage is TRBV4-1 and J usage is TRBJ1-5; D is unclear. This CDR3 has 14 amino acids. Trimming cost V 3 bases and J 3 bases, with 9 bases left between them. Germline CDR1 reads MGHRA; CDR2 reads YSYEKL. The CDR3 DNA reads as TGCGCCAGCAGCCATGGAGCCGTCAATCAGCCCCAGCATTTT. This translates into CASSHGAVNQPQHF.

The chain links TRBV30 to TRBJ1-2; D remains ambiguous. This CDR3 is built from 13 residues. CDR1 is GTSNPN, CDR2 SVGIG, per germline (reference sequence). V was clipped by 0 bases and J by 4 bases, with 9 bases between them. The chain's CDR3 is CAWSVNIVYGYTF. The CDR3 DNA is TGTGCCTGGAGTGTAAACATCGTCTATGGCTACACCTTC.